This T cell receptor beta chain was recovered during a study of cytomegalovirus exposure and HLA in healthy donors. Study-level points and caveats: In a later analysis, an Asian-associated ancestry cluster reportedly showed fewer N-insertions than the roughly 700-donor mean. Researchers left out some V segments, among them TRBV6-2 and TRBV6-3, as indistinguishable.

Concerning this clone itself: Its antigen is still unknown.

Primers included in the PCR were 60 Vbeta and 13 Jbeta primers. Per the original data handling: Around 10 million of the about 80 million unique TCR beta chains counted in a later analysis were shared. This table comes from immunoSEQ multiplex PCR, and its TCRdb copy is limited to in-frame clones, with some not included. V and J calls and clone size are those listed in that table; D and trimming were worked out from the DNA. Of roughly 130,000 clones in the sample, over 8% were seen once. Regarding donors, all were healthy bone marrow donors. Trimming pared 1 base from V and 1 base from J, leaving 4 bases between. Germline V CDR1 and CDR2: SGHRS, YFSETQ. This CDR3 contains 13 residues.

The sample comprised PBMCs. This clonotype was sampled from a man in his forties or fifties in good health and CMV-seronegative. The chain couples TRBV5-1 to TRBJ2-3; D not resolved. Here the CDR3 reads CASSLPGTDTQYF. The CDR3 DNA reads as TGCGCCAGCAGCTTGCCGGGCACAGATACGCAGTATTTT.